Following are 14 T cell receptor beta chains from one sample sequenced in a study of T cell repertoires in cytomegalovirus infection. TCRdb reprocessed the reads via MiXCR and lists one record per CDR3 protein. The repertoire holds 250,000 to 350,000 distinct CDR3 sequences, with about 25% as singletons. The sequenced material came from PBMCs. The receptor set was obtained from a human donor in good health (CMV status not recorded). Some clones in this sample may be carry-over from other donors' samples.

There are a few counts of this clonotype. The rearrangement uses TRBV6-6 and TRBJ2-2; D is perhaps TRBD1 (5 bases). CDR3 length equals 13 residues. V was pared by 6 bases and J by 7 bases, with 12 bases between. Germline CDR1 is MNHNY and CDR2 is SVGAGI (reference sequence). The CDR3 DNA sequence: TGTGCCAGCAGCGGACAACAGGACGGGGAGCTGTTTTTT. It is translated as CASSGQQDGELFF.

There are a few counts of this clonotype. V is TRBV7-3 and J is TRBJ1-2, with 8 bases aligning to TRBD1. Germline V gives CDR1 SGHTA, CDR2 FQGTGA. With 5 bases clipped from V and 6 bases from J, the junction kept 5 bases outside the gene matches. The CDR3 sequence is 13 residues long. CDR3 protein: CASSARQGHGYTF. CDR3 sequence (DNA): TGTGCCAGCAGCGCCCGACAGGGGCATGGCTACACCTTC.

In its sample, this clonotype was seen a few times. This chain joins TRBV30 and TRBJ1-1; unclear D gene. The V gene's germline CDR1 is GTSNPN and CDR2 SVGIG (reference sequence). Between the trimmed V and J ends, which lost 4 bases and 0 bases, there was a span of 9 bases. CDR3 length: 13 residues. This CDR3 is CAWNVPLNTEAFF. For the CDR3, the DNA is TGTGCCTGGAACGTCCCTTTGAACACTGAAGCTTTCTTT.

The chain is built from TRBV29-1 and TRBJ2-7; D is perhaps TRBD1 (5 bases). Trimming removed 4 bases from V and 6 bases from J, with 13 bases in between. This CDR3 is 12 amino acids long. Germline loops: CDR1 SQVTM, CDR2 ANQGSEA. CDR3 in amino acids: CSVGRAGAEQYF. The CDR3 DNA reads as TGCAGCGTTGGCAGGGCTGGGGCCGAGCAGTACTTC.

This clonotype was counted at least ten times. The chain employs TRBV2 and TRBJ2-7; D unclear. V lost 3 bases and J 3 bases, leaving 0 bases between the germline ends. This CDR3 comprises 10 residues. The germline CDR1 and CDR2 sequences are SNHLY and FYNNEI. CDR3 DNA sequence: TGTGCCAGCAGTGACTACGAGCAGTACTTC. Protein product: CASSDYEQYF.

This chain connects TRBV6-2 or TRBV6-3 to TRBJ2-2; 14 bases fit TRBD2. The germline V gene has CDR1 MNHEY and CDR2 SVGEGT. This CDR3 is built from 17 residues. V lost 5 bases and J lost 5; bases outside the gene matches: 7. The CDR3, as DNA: TGTGCCAGCAGTGCCGGACTAGCGGGAGGTAGGACCGGGGAGCTGTTTTTT. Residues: CASSAGLAGGRTGELFF.

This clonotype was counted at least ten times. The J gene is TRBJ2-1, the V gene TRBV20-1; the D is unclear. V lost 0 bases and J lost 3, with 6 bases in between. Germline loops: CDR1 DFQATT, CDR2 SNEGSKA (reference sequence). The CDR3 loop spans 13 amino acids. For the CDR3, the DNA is TGCAGTGCTAGAGATACGTACTACAATGAGCAGTTCTTC. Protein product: CSARDTYYNEQFF.

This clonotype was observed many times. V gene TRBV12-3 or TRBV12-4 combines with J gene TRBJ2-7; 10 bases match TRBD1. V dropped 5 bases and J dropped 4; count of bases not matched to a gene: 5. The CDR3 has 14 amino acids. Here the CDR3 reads CASSPGTGAYEQYF. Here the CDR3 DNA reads TGTGCCAGCAGTCCCGGGACAGGGGCATACGAGCAGTACTTC.

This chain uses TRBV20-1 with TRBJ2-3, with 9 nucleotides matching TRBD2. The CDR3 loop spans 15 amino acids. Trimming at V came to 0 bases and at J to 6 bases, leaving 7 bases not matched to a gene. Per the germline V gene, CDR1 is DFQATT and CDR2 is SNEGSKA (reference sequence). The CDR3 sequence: CSARDMRGGLDTQYF. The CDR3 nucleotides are TGCAGTGCTAGAGATATGCGGGGGGGCCTTGATACGCAGTATTTT.

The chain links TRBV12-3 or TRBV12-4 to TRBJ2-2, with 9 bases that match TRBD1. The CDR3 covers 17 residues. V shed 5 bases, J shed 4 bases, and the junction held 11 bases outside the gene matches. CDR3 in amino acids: CASSPIPGQGTTGELFF. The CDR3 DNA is TGTGCCAGCAGTCCTATCCCGGGACAGGGTACCACCGGGGAGCTGTTTTTT.

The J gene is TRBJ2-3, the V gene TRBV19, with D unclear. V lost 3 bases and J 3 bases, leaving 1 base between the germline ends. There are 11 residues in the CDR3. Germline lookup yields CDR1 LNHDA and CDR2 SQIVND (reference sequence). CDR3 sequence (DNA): TGTGCCAGTAGTATGACAGATACGCAGTATTTT. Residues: CASSMTDTQYF.

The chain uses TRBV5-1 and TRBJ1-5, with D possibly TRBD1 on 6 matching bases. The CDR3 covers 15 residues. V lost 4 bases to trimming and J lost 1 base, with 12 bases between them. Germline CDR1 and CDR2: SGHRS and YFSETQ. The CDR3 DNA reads TGCGCCAGCAGCATGGGGGGCACGAGCAATCAGCCCCAGCATTTT. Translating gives CASSMGGTSNQPQHF. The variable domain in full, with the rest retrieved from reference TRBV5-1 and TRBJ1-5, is KAGVTQTPRYLIKTRGQQVTLSCSPISGHRSVSWYQQTPGQGLQFLFEYFSETQRNKGNFPGRFSGRQFSNSRSEMNVSTLELGDSALYLCASSMGGTSNQPQHFGDGTRLSIL.

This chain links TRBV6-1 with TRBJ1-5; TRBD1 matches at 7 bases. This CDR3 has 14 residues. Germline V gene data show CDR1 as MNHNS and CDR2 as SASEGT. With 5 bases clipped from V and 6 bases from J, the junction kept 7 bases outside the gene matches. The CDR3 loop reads CASSNNRGFQPQHF. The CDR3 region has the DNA TGTGCCAGCAGTAACAACAGGGGTTTTCAGCCCCAGCATTTT.

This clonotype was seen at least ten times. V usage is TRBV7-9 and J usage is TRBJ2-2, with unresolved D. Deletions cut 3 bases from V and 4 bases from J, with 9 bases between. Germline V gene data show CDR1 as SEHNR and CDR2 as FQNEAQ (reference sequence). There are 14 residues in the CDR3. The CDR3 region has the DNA TGTGCCAGCAGCTTGGGCGCCGGCACCGGGGAGCTGTTTTTT. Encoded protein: CASSLGAGTGELFF.